Below, 21 T cell receptor beta chains from the same sample are listed, as sequenced in a study of OX40 agonist ivuxolimab in advanced cancers. Some clones are missing from TCRdb's copy, which holds only in-frame ones; the method was immunoSEQ multiplex PCR. The data contain some 50,000 clones, less than 85% of them singletons. The source material was CD4+ or CD8+ T cells sorted from blood, sampled in a trial of the OX40 agonist ivuxolimab. The receptors stem from an adult with an advanced solid tumor such as melanoma, head and neck, liver or kidney cancer.

J is TRBJ2-3 and V is TRBV11-3; D is ambiguous. CDR1 is SGHNT, CDR2 YENEEA, per germline. Trimming removed 2 bases from V and 6 bases from J, with 9 bases in between. The CDR3 loop spans 13 amino acids. Written as DNA, the CDR3 is TGTGCCAGCAGCTTATCTCGGTCGGATACGCAGTATTTT. Residues: CASSLSRSDTQYF.

The chain combines TRBV28 with TRBJ2-2, with D perhaps being TRBD1 or TRBD2 (7 bases each). V lost 9 bases and J lost 7, with 21 bases in between. The CDR3 consists of 15 residues. The germline gives CDR1 MDHEN, CDR2 SYDVKM. CDR3 in amino acids: CASAPGGGFVGELFF. The CDR3 DNA reads TGTGCCAGTGCCCCAGGGGGGGGCTTCGTCGGGGAGCTGTTTTTT.

V gene TRBV28 combines with J gene TRBJ2-7, with D hard to call. The CDR3 totals 13 residues. V gave up 5 bases and J gave up 3 bases, with 11 bases separating them. Germline V lookup: CDR1 MDHEN, CDR2 SYDVKM. The CDR3 loop is CASSDSPYYEQYF. The CDR3, as DNA: TGTGCCAGCAGTGACTCTCCTTACTACGAGCAGTACTTC.

The chain has TRBV16 and TRBJ2-1; 7 positions match TRBD2. After removal of 4 bases from V and 8 bases from J, the junction contained 5 bases not matched to a gene. The V gene's germline CDR1 is KGHSY and CDR2 FQNENV. The CDR3 has 13 amino acids. Here the CDR3 reads CASSLLGGHEQFF. For the CDR3, the DNA is TGTGCCAGCAGCCTTCTGGGAGGGCATGAGCAGTTCTTC.

CDR3 nucleotide sequence: TGCGCCAGCAGCTTGATTGAAACCGGGGAGCTGTTTTTT. Translation gives CASSLIETGELFF. This chain joins TRBV5-1 and TRBJ2-2; D call uncertain. V lost 1 base and J lost 5, with 6 bases in between. The CDR3 is 13 amino acids. Germline loops: CDR1 SGHRS, CDR2 YFSETQ.

This clone was recorded once. The chain carries TRBV2 and TRBJ2-5; 12 positions agree with TRBD2. Trimming at V came to 7 bases and at J to 7 bases, leaving 7 bases not matched to a gene. CDR3 length equals 14 residues. Germline CDR1 and CDR2: SNHLY and FYNNEI. In nucleotides, the CDR3 is TGTGCCAGCAACGGACTAGCGGGGCCAGGGACCCAGTACTTC. It encodes CASNGLAGPGTQYF.

V gene TRBV5-1 combines with J gene TRBJ2-1, with D maybe TRBD1 (7 bases). The CDR3 length is 14 residues. V lost 0 bases and J 8 bases, leaving 12 bases between the germline ends. Germline V CDR1 and CDR2: SGHRS, YFSETQ. The CDR3 spells CASSLEGRGDEQFF. CDR3 sequence (DNA): TGCGCCAGCAGCTTGGAGGGCAGGGGGGATGAGCAGTTCTTC.

The J gene is TRBJ1-5, the V gene TRBV19, with TRBD1 as a possible D gene (5 bases). V lost 10 bases and J 2 bases, leaving 18 bases between the germline ends. This CDR3 spans 15 amino acids. Per the germline V gene, CDR1 is LNHDA and CDR2 is SQIVND (reference sequence). CDR3 nucleotides: TGTGCCACCTCTGGGCAGGGTTTCCGCAATCAGCCCCAGCATTTT. Encoded protein: CATSGQGFRNQPQHF.

This rearrangement joins TRBV27 to TRBJ1-5; D gene uncertain. Germline V gives CDR1 MNHEY, CDR2 SMNVEV (reference sequence). The CDR3 runs 16 residues. Trimming stripped 1 base from V and 4 bases from J, with 14 bases between. The CDR3 region has the DNA TGTGCCAGCAGTTTATGGGCTGGCGGCCAAAATCAGCCCCAGCATTTT. It is translated as CASSLWAGGQNQPQHF.

The CDR3 DNA sequence: TGTGCCAGTAGTGTTAGCGGCGAGACCTACGAGCAGTACTTC. Protein sequence: CASSVSGETYEQYF. The chain carries TRBV19 and TRBJ2-7, with D maybe TRBD2 (6 bases). Between the trimmed V and J ends, which lost 5 bases and 2 bases, there was a span of 13 bases. Germline values: CDR1 LNHDA, CDR2 SQIVND (reference sequence). The CDR3 is 14 residues long.

This chain joins TRBV18 and TRBJ1-2, with 9 nucleotides matching TRBD1. Germline loops: CDR1 KGHSH, CDR2 LQKENI. CDR3 length: 17 residues. V shed 3 bases and J 6 bases; nucleotides not matched to a gene: 14. CDR3 in amino acids: CASSPMTGGDTLDGYTF. Here the CDR3 DNA reads TGTGCCAGCTCACCGATGACAGGGGGTGATACACTCGATGGCTACACCTTC.

This sequence joins TRBV19 and TRBJ1-2, with D perhaps TRBD1 (6 bases). CDR1 and CDR2 (germline): LNHDA, SQIVND (reference sequence). Trimming took 6 bases from V and 6 from J, leaving 14 bases between them. The CDR3 runs 13 residues. CDR3 sequence reads: CASRATGSNGYTF. For the CDR3, the DNA is TGTGCCAGTAGGGCGACAGGCTCTAATGGCTACACCTTC.

V and J are TRBV11-2 and TRBJ1-6; D is undetermined. The germline gives CDR1 SGHAT, CDR2 FQNNGV. V lost 5 bases and J lost 8, with 16 bases in between. The CDR3 runs 15 residues. CDR3 amino acids: CASSPGPEVDSPLHF. In nucleotides, the CDR3 is TGTGCCAGCAGCCCGGGCCCCGAGGTTGATTCACCCCTCCACTTT.

The chain employs TRBV6-5 and TRBJ2-5; D not resolved. There are 14 residues in the CDR3. CDR1 is MNHEY and CDR2 is SVGAGI in the germline V gene. Trimming removed 8 bases at V and 4 bases at J, with 17 bases between. CDR3 DNA: TGTGCCAGCGGCCGGGCTCGATTGACAGAGACCCAGTACTTC. This codes for CASGRARLTETQYF.

The gene calls are TRBV5-4 and TRBJ2-5; no definite D call. The CDR3 extends over 14 amino acids. The germline V gene encodes CDR1 SGHNT and CDR2 YYREEE (reference sequence). The ends were cut back, 3 bases at V and 9 bases at J, with 18 bases in the middle. CDR3 DNA sequence: TGTGCCAGCAGCTCGCCGGGTAGCCCGGGCGCCCAGTACTTC. Translating gives CASSSPGSPGAQYF.

The sample holds a few counts of this clone. The chain uses TRBV7-8 and TRBJ2-2, with 12 nucleotides matching TRBD2. The V segment lost 0 bases and the J segment 6 bases; nucleotides outside the gene matches: 8. Germline V gene data show CDR1 as SGHVS and CDR2 as FQNEAQ. The CDR3 covers 18 residues. The DNA for the CDR3 is TGTGCCAGCAGCTTAGCGTTCCGACTAGCGGGGGTTGCCGGGGAGCTGTTTTTT. Translating gives CASSLAFRLAGVAGELFF.

The V call is TRBV11-3, the J call TRBJ2-1; TRBD2 agrees at 15 bases. V lost 1 base, J lost 10 bases, and 5 bases stayed unmatched. This CDR3 region has 16 residues. Germline values: CDR1 SGHNT, CDR2 YENEEA. In DNA, the CDR3 is TGTGCCAGCAGCTTAGGTAGGACTAGCGGGGGGGCCGAGCAGTTCTTC. Its protein is CASSLGRTSGGAEQFF.

The genes are TRBV11-3 and TRBJ1-2, with TRBD1 matching 8 bases. The V segment lost 4 bases and the J segment 4 bases; nucleotides outside the gene matches: 8. The CDR3 loop spans 15 amino acids. Germline CDR1 is SGHNT and CDR2 is YENEEA. CDR3 in amino acids: CASSSPTGVSYGYTF. The CDR3 DNA is TGTGCCAGCAGCTCACCGACAGGGGTGAGCTATGGCTACACCTTC.

The chain uses TRBV11-3 and TRBJ1-6, with D perhaps TRBD1 (6 bases). V lost 8 bases and J lost 4, with 18 bases in between. The CDR3 extends over 16 amino acids. The germline V gene has CDR1 SGHNT and CDR2 YENEEA. In nucleotides, the CDR3 is TGTGCCAGCGCCCCTGGGGGGCGAAAGTATAATTCACCCCTCCACTTT. Amino acids: CASAPGGRKYNSPLHF.

CDR3 residues: CASSRKLAGEQYEQYF. CDR3 DNA: TGTGCCAGCAGCCGGAAACTAGCGGGGGAGCAATACGAGCAGTACTTC. The rearrangement uses TRBV4-2 and TRBJ2-7, with TRBD2 identical over 11 bases. The ends lost 4 bases at V and 4 bases at J; junction bases unmatched: 9. From germline, CDR1 is LGHNA and CDR2 YNFKEQ. There are 16 residues in the CDR3.

The CDR3 region has the DNA TGTGCCAGCAGCTTAGATGGTGGGCGCGAGCAGTACTTC. Its translation is CASSLDGGREQYF. The chain combines TRBV7-2 with TRBJ2-7; D gene uncertain. Per the germline V gene, CDR1 is SGHTA and CDR2 is FQGNSA. The CDR3 sequence is 13 residues long. Trimming removed 1 base at V and 6 bases at J, with 10 bases between. The complete variable domain, with remaining parts taken from reference TRBV7-2 and TRBJ2-7, reads GAGVSQSPSNKVTEKGKDVELRCDPISGHTALYWYRQSLGQGLEFLIYFQGNSAPDKSGLPSDRFSAERTGGSVSTLTIQRTQQEDSAVYLCASSLDGGREQYFGPGTRLTVT.